Below, 6 T cell receptor beta chains from the same sample are listed, as sequenced in a study of blood T cell repertoires in COVID-19. Clones were sequenced by immunoSEQ multiplex PCR, and TCRdb holds only the in-frame ones, with some missing. The sample holds roughly 130,000 clones, more than 70% seen once. The sequenced material came from peripheral blood. These TCRs come from a man in his 70s with acute or convalescent COVID-19.

This clone has only one observation. The chain carries TRBV28 and TRBJ2-4; 11 nucleotides agree with TRBD1. Trimming removed 4 bases from V and 8 bases from J; junction bases left unmatched: 7. The germline gives CDR1 MDHEN, CDR2 SYDVKM. The CDR3 has 15 residues. DNA of the CDR3: TGTGCCAGCAGTTATTGGACAGGGGGCGTGGACATTCAGTACTTC. It codes for CASSYWTGGVDIQYF. Full variable domain (rest looked up from reference TRBV28 and TRBJ2-4): DVKVTQSSRYLVKRTGEKVFLECVQDMDHENMFWYRQDPGLGLRLIYFSYDVKMKEKGDIPEGYSVSREKKERFSLILESASTNQTSMYLCASSYWTGGVDIQYFGAGTRLSVL.

This clone is a singleton in its sample. The chain joins TRBV10-3 to TRBJ1-1; possibly TRBD1 for D (5 bases). Germline V gene sequence: CDR1 ENHRY, CDR2 SYGVKD. The CDR3 covers 14 residues. The V end was cut by 4 bases, the J end by 0 bases, with 9 bases between. Here the CDR3 reads CAISGGTMNTEAFF. The CDR3 nucleotides are TGTGCCATCAGTGGCGGGACTATGAACACTGAAGCTTTCTTT.

This clone has a handful of counts. The J gene is TRBJ2-2, the V gene TRBV2; 12 nucleotides align to TRBD2. V dropped 6 bases and J dropped 1; count of bases not matched to a gene: 3. The CDR3 consists of 16 residues. The germline CDR1 and CDR2 sequences are SNHLY and FYNNEI. CDR3 protein: CASRSTSGGNTGELFF. CDR3 in DNA: TGTGCCAGCAGATCGACTAGCGGGGGGAACACCGGGGAGCTGTTTTTT.

The chain combines TRBV6-5 with TRBJ1-5; the match to TRBD1 covers 10 bases. The CDR3 runs to 14 residues. Germline V gives CDR1 MNHEY, CDR2 SVGAGI. V lost 7 bases to trimming and J lost 4 bases; unmatched junction nucleotides: 4. CDR3 nucleotide sequence: TGTGCCAGCACCAGGACAGGGGGAAATCAGCCCCAGCATTTT. Translating gives CASTRTGGNQPQHF.

This rearrangement joins TRBV3-1 (or the pseudogene TRBV3-2) to TRBJ2-7, with 12 bases lining up with TRBD2. The CDR3 consists of 17 residues. V gave up 6 bases and J gave up 7 bases; unmatched junction bases: 16. The germline gives CDR1 LGHDT, CDR2 YNNKEL (reference sequence). In nucleotides, the CDR3 is TGTGCCAGCAGTAAACACAGGACTAGCGGGGTTCCTGGGGAGCAGTACTTC. Amino acid sequence: CASSKHRTSGVPGEQYF.

CDR3 residues: CASSQDMVRGQRNTIYF. DNA of the CDR3: TGTGCCAGCAGCCAAGATATGGTGAGGGGGCAGAGAAACACCATATATTTT. The rearrangement uses TRBV4-2 and TRBJ1-3, with 7 nucleotides matching TRBD1. In germline, CDR1 is LGHNA, CDR2 YNFKEQ. The CDR3 spans 17 residues. V trimming: 0 bases; J trimming: 5 bases; junction bases outside the gene matches: 10.